This T cell receptor (beta chain) was identified in a study of radiation and T cells in renal cell carcinoma. Time point specified: blood 2 weeks post-SBRT. Treatment in this sample: 15 Gy SBRT to primary tumor, nephrectomy 4 weeks later. Radiation-treated patients gave blood at baseline, week 2 and week 4. As for this clone: Its cognate antigen is unknown.

Overall study findings and caveats: From baseline, blood top tumor clonotypes peaked at 2 weeks post-radiation. Baseline intratumoral clonotype presence is unknown without pretreatment biopsies.

TCRdb's copy holds only in-frame clones and misses some; the assay was immunoSEQ multiplex PCR. This sample has more than 150,000 clones, with approximately 90% found just once. This CDR3 region has 14 residues. Germline CDR1 is SNHLY and CDR2 is FYNNEI. Losses at the gene ends were 5 bases for V and 7 bases for J; bases not matched to a gene: 8. Sample: blood, taken from a patient whose treatment included radiotherapy and nephrectomy. The receptor was isolated from a woman in her forties or fifties with renal cell carcinoma. The rearrangement uses TRBV2 and TRBJ1-2; 9 nucleotides line up with TRBD1. Written as DNA, the CDR3 is TGTGCCAGCAGTTCGAGGACAGGGGTTGGTGGCTACACCTTC. Translated, it gives CASSSRTGVGGYTF.